At least ten counts were recorded for the clone carrying this T cell receptor beta chain. Amplification of TCR beta CDR3 regions was performed using RNA transcripts as template. With the HTBI primer set, the TCR CDR3 went through a first round of RT-PCR. From the multiplex PCR reads, TCRdb called clonotypes with MiXCR, one entry per CDR3 protein. This table has 700,000 to 950,000 distinct CDR3 sequences, about 35% appearing once. On the basis of clinical symptoms, serum thyroxine and TRAb, thyroid ultrasound and orbital computed tomography, diagnoses were made. These data come from a study of T cells in Graves' hyperthyroidism and ophthalmopathy. Trimming stripped 6 bases from V and 0 bases from J, with 20 bases between. The germline CDR1 and CDR2 sequences are WSHSY and SAAADI. This CDR3 has 17 amino acids.

Sample: blood. The sequence came from a woman in her 40s with Graves' hyperthyroidism. The chain employs TRBV10-2 and TRBJ1-1; D is possibly TRBD1 (6 bases). CDR3 loop: CASSGPGVVEVNTEAFF. In nucleotides, the CDR3 is TGCGCCAGCAGCGGCCCAGGGGTGGTTGAGGTGAACACTGAAGCTTTCTTT.